Listed here are 27 T cell receptor beta chains from one sample, sequenced in a study of OX40 agonist ivuxolimab in advanced cancers. Sequenced by immunoSEQ multiplex PCR; TCRdb stores in-frame clones only, minus some. Among some 80,000 clones, around 94% were seen once, and the ten largest hold roughly 20%. The source was CD4+ or CD8+ T cells sorted from blood, collected in a trial of the OX40 agonist ivuxolimab. The receptors shown here come from an adult with an advanced solid tumor such as melanoma, head and neck, liver or kidney cancer.

The genes are TRBV6-5 and TRBJ2-1; the D is unclear. With 2 bases removed from V and 0 bases from J, the gap between germline ends came to 8 bases. The CDR3 runs to 15 residues. CDR1 and CDR2 (germline): MNHEY, SVGAGI. The DNA of the CDR3 is TGTGCCAGCAGTTACCACCAAAGCTCCTACAATGAGCAGTTCTTC. As protein: CASSYHQSSYNEQFF.

This chain uses TRBV11-2 with TRBJ1-4; 9 bases match TRBD1. Looked up from germline, CDR1 is SGHAT and CDR2 is FQNNGV. Trimming took 7 bases from V and 5 from J; bases not matched to a gene: 5. The CDR3 sequence is 14 residues long. The CDR3 loop reads CASTQTGGNEKLFF. DNA for the CDR3: TGTGCCAGCACCCAGACAGGGGGAAATGAAAAACTGTTTTTT.

Turning to this clone: One end of the junction fails to match germline, which may point to a read error. V usage is TRBV5-5 and J usage is TRBJ2-1; 7 nucleotides match TRBD1. The germline gives CDR1 SGHKS, CDR2 YYEKEE (reference sequence). The CDR3 extends over 13 amino acids. As DNA, the CDR3 is TGTGCCAACAGCTTGGGACAGTACAATGAGCAGTTCTTC. Translated, it gives CANSLGQYNEQFF.

V and J are TRBV18 and TRBJ2-7, with 7 bases fitting TRBD1. CDR3 length: 15 amino acids. The V and J ends lost 5 bases and 2 bases, in that order; junction bases with no gene match: 9. The germline gives CDR1 KGHSH, CDR2 LQKENI. CDR3 sequence: CASSITGQFPYEQYF. CDR3 DNA sequence: TGTGCCAGCTCAATTACGGGACAGTTTCCCTACGAGCAGTACTTC.

The genes are TRBV9 and TRBJ2-3; 12 bases map to TRBD2. CDR3 size: 17 residues. CDR1 is SGDLS, CDR2 YYNGEE, per germline. V gave up 0 bases and J gave up 0 bases; unmatched junction bases: 2. In DNA form, the CDR3 reads TGTGCCAGCAGCGTAGGGACTAGCGGGGTGAGCACAGATACGCAGTATTTT. It codes for CASSVGTSGVSTDTQYF.

Points on this clone: At one of its ends the junction is not consistent with the germline gene, which may arise from a read error. The chain uses TRBV10-3 and TRBJ1-1, with TRBD1 as a possible D gene (5 bases). Germline CDR1 is ENHRY and CDR2 is SYGVKD. This CDR3 has 17 amino acids. The CDR3 DNA sequence: TGTGCCATCCGTGATCTTAAAAAGAGGGGAGAATGGACTGAAGCTTTCTTT. This gives the protein CAIRDLKKRGEWTEAFF.

The chain is built from TRBV13 and TRBJ2-1; TRBD2 agrees at 9 bases. Losses at the gene ends were 5 bases for V and 10 bases for J; bases not matched to a gene: 9. The CDR3 is 14 residues long. Germline V gene data show CDR1 as PRHDT and CDR2 as FYEKMQ (reference sequence). CDR3 region: CASSPGLANGEQFF. CDR3 nucleotides: TGTGCCAGCAGCCCGGGACTAGCTAATGGGGAGCAGTTCTTC.

The rearrangement joins TRBV12-5 to TRBJ1-5; no reliable D call. The CDR3 covers 8 residues. CDR1 is LGHNT and CDR2 is FRNRAP in the germline V gene. Trimming took off 10 bases at V and 6 bases at J, with 1 base between the two ends. The CDR3 nucleotides read TGTGCTATTCAGCCCCAGCATTTT. This gives the protein CAIQPQHF.

This clone was seen just once. The chain has TRBV5-4 and TRBJ1-2; D uncertain. The CDR3 runs 14 residues. V was trimmed by 4 bases and J by 2 bases, leaving 12 bases between them. Germline assignment: CDR1 SGHNT and CDR2 YYREEE (reference sequence). CDR3 coding DNA: TGTGCCAGCAGCCCCGGTGGGGAGAACTATGGCTACACCTTC. Amino acids: CASSPGGENYGYTF. The full variable domain, in which reference TRBV5-4 and TRBJ1-2 provide the parts outside the CDR3, is ETGVTQSPTHLIKTRGQQVTLRCSSQSGHNTVSWYQQALGQGPQFIFQYYREEENGRGNFPPRFSGLQFPNYSSELNVNALELDDSALYLCASSPGGENYGYTFGSGTRLTVV.

This chain uses TRBV5-1 with TRBJ2-3; possibly TRBD1 for D (5 bases). Looked up from germline, CDR1 is SGHRS and CDR2 is YFSETQ. V lost 0 bases and J lost 0, with 8 bases in between. This CDR3 contains 15 residues. CDR3: CASSLVGASTDTQYF. DNA for the CDR3: TGCGCCAGCAGCTTGGTAGGGGCTAGCACAGATACGCAGTATTTT.

The rearrangement joins TRBV29-1 to TRBJ2-2, with D perhaps matching TRBD2 (6 bases). The CDR3 length is 13 residues. CDR1 SQVTM and CDR2 ANQGSEA come from the germline V gene. Trimming stripped 2 bases from V and 4 bases from J, with 8 bases between. The CDR3 is CSVELATTGELFF. CDR3 nucleotides: TGCAGCGTTGAACTAGCGACCACCGGGGAGCTGTTTTTT.

This chain uses TRBV4-1 with TRBJ2-1; D gene uncertain. CDR3 size: 14 residues. Germline CDR1 is MGHRA and CDR2 is YSYEKL. The V end was cut by 0 bases, the J end by 8 bases, with 11 bases between. CDR3 sequence: CASSQELVADEQFF. The CDR3 DNA reads TGCGCCAGCAGCCAAGAATTAGTAGCCGATGAGCAGTTCTTC.

The chain has TRBV27 and TRBJ1-1, with D possibly TRBD1 on 6 matching bases. With 3 bases removed from V and 5 bases from J, the gap between germline ends came to 10 bases. The CDR3 contains 13 residues. Germline CDR1 and CDR2: MNHEY and SMNVEV (reference sequence). Here the CDR3 DNA reads TGTGCCAGCAGTTTCCAGGGGAGGACTGAAGCTTTCTTT. It specifies CASSFQGRTEAFF.

The J gene is TRBJ2-5, the V gene TRBV27; D is uncertain. Trimming pared 5 bases from V and 5 bases from J, leaving 15 bases between. Per the germline V gene, CDR1 is MNHEY and CDR2 is SMNVEV (reference sequence). CDR3 length: 14 amino acids. This CDR3 is CASSGSSFEETQYF. The CDR3 DNA reads TGTGCCAGCAGTGGGTCGAGTTTCGAGGAGACCCAGTACTTC.

The chain has TRBV9 and TRBJ2-5; possible D gene TRBD2, 6 bases. The CDR3 consists of 14 residues. Trimming removed 3 bases from V and 1 base from J, with 10 bases in between. Germline CDR1 is SGDLS and CDR2 is YYNGEE. CDR3 amino acids: CASSDSGSQETQYF. The CDR3 DNA reads as TGTGCCAGCAGCGATAGCGGAAGCCAAGAGACCCAGTACTTC. The whole variable domain, filled in from reference TRBV9 and TRBJ2-5, reads DSGVTQTPKHLITATGQRVTLRCSPRSGDLSVYWYQQSLDQGLQFLIQYYNGEERAKGNILERFSAQQFPDLHSELNLSSLELGDSALYFCASSDSGSQETQYFGPGTRLLVL.

The chain links TRBV4-3 to TRBJ1-2; D may be TRBD1 (6 bases). The V gene lost 0 bases and the J gene lost 4 bases, with 18 bases spanning the gap. Per germline, CDR1 LGHNA and CDR2 YSLEER. This CDR3 contains 17 residues. The CDR3 loop reads CASSQEGGGGGRYGYTF. The CDR3 DNA is TGCGCCAGCAGCCAAGAGGGCGGTGGGGGGGGCCGCTATGGCTACACCTTC.

The chain recombines TRBV7-9 with TRBJ1-1; TRBD1 aligns across 8 bases. The CDR3 is made up of 15 amino acids. The germline V gene has CDR1 SEHNR and CDR2 FQNEAQ (reference sequence). V shed 6 bases and J 4 bases; nucleotides not matched to a gene: 10. The CDR3 is CASSHPLTGGTEAFF. CDR3 nucleotide sequence: TGTGCCAGCAGTCATCCTCTTACAGGGGGCACTGAAGCTTTCTTT.

The chain joins TRBV27 to TRBJ2-7, with D hard to call. V lost 6 bases to trimming and J lost 5 bases, with 17 bases between them. The CDR3 consists of 14 residues. The V gene's germline CDR1 is MNHEY and CDR2 SMNVEV (reference sequence). The CDR3 loop reads CASSLIGSKDEQYF. CDR3 sequence (DNA): TGTGCCAGCAGCCTAATCGGATCTAAAGACGAGCAGTACTTC.

The chain couples TRBV27 to TRBJ2-2; no reliable D call. V was pared by 6 bases and J by 2 bases, with 13 bases between. The germline V gene encodes CDR1 MNHEY and CDR2 SMNVEV (reference sequence). The CDR3 runs to 15 residues. The CDR3 reads CASRDGLSNTGELFF. CDR3 bases: TGTGCCAGCAGAGATGGGCTGTCAAACACCGGGGAGCTGTTTTTT.

This clone was observed once. This chain connects TRBV5-6 to TRBJ1-1; D is uncertain. CDR1 and CDR2 (germline): SGHDT, YYEEEE. Deletions cut 1 base from V and 0 bases from J, with 4 bases between. This CDR3 has 13 residues. The CDR3, as DNA: TGTGCCAGCAGCTTGACGGTGAACACTGAAGCTTTCTTT. Protein sequence: CASSLTVNTEAFF.

This chain uses TRBV10-2 with TRBJ2-1; the match to TRBD2 covers 9 bases. The germline CDR1 and CDR2 sequences are WSHSY and SAAADI. Unmatched junction bases numbered 8, after V lost 7 bases and J lost 4 bases. The CDR3 extends over 15 amino acids. In DNA, the CDR3 is TGCGCCAGCAATTGGGGCGGGGGGGGTTACAATGAGCAGTTCTTC. It encodes CASNWGGGGYNEQFF.

The chain uses TRBV6-5 and TRBJ1-2; no firm D call. In germline, CDR1 is MNHEY, CDR2 SVGAGI. V shed 0 bases and J shed 4 bases, with 6 bases lying between them. The CDR3 runs 13 residues. The CDR3 bases are TGTGCCAGCAGTTACTCGTCCTCCTATGGCTACACCTTC. This codes for CASSYSSSYGYTF.

This clone came up once. The chain has TRBV6-5 and TRBJ1-5, with D maybe TRBD1 (6 bases). The CDR3 has 14 amino acids. V lost 2 bases to trimming and J lost 3 bases, with 8 bases between them. Germline CDR1 MNHEY, CDR2 SVGAGI. CDR3 in amino acids: CASSYGGPNQPQHF. The CDR3 DNA reads TGTGCCAGCAGTTACGGGGGCCCCAATCAGCCCCAGCATTTT.

V gene TRBV4-1 combines with J gene TRBJ2-3; TRBD1 or TRBD2 may be the D gene (5 bases each). The CDR3 length is 15 residues. V was cut by 5 bases and J by 0 bases, with 12 bases left in between. Germline V lookup: CDR1 MGHRA, CDR2 YSYEKL. The CDR3 protein is CASSGTVSSTDTQYF. CDR3 coding DNA: TGCGCCAGCAGCGGGACGGTTTCTAGCACAGATACGCAGTATTTT.

This chain joins TRBV2 and TRBJ2-7, with D perhaps given as TRBD1 or TRBD2 (5 bases each). V shed 6 bases and J shed 2 bases, with 14 bases lying between them. The germline gives CDR1 SNHLY, CDR2 FYNNEI. The CDR3 contains 14 residues. The CDR3 region is CASRGTEVTYEQYF. CDR3 nucleotide sequence: TGTGCCAGCAGGGGGACCGAGGTGACCTACGAGCAGTACTTC.

V gene TRBV15 combines with J gene TRBJ2-2, with TRBD2 matching 9 bases. The V gene end was trimmed by 2 bases and the J gene end by 2 bases; junction bases not matched to a gene: 3. Germline V gene sequence: CDR1 LNHNV, CDR2 YYDKDF (reference sequence). The CDR3 is made up of 16 amino acids. The CDR3 DNA is TGTGCCACCAGCAGACGCGGGAGGGCAAACACCGGGGAGCTGTTTTTT. Amino acid sequence: CATSRRGRANTGELFF.

Only a few counts were recorded for this clone. This chain links TRBV5-5 with TRBJ2-7; 9 bases fit TRBD2. The CDR3 sequence is 15 residues long. Germline V lookup: CDR1 SGHKS, CDR2 YYEKEE (reference sequence). Losses at the gene ends were 0 bases for V and 4 bases for J; bases not matched to a gene: 5. CDR3 loop: CASSLEVSGSYEQYF. DNA for the CDR3: TGTGCCAGCAGCTTGGAGGTTAGCGGGAGTTACGAGCAGTACTTC. Based on the CDR3 plus reference TRBV5-5 and TRBJ2-7, the full variable domain is DAGVTQSPTHLIKTRGQQVTLRCSPISGHKSVSWYQQVLGQGPQFIFQYYEKEERGRGNFPDRFSARQFPNYSSELNVNALLLGDSALYLCASSLEVSGSYEQYFGPGTRLTVT.